The clone carrying this TCR beta chain was detected many times. What it binds is not known. The time point was: sample taken at primary tumor resection. The sample is drawn from a study of spatial heterogeneity in lung cancer. Trimming cost V 0 bases and J 3 bases; bases outside gene matches: 5. Germline V gives CDR1 SGHTA, CDR2 FQGNSA. CDR3 size: 16 residues. MiXCR, run by TCRdb on the 5' RACE reads, gives a single entry per CDR3 protein. This repertoire shows about 11,000 distinct CDR3 sequences, 6% to 9.5% found once; its top ten account for around 21%. The study, taken as a whole, reports: For expanded intratumoral alpha and beta TCRs, counts tracked tumor mutation counts.

V usage is TRBV7-2 and J usage is TRBJ2-4; the match to TRBD2 covers 7 bases. The source was lung tumor tissue, collected at surgery. This sequence originates from a female donor with early-stage non-small cell lung cancer. CDR3 loop: CASSLAVGRVKNIQYF. CDR3 DNA: TGTGCCAGCAGCTTAGCAGTAGGGAGGGTCAAAAACATTCAGTACTTC.